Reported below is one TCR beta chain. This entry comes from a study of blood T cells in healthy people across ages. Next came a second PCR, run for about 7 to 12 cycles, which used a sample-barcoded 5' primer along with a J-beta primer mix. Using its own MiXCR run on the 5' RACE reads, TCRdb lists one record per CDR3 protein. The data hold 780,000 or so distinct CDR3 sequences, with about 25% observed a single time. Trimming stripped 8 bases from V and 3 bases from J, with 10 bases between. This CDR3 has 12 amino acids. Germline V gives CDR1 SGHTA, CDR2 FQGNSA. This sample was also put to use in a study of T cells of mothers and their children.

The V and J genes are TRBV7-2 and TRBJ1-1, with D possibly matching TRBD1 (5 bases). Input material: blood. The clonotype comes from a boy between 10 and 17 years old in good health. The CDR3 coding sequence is TGTGCCAGCTCGGGACCTTACACTGAAGCTTTCTTT. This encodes CASSGPYTEAFF. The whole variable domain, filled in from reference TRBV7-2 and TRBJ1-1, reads GAGVSQSPSNKVTEKGKDVELRCDPISGHTALYWYRQSLGQGLEFLIYFQGNSAPDKSGLPSDRFSAERTGGSVSTLTIQRTQQEDSAVYLCASSGPYTEAFFGQGTRLTVV.